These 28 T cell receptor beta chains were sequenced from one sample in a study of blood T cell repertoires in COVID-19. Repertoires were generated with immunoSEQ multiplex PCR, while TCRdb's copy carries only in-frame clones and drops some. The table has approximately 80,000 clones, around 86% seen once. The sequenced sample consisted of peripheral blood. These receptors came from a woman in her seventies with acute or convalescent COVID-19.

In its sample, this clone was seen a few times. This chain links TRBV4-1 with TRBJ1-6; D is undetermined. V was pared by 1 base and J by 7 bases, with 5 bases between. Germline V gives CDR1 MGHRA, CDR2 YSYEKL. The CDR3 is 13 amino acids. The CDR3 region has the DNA TGCGCCAGCAGCCAAGTGGCCAATTCACCCCTCCACTTT. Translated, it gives CASSQVANSPLHF.

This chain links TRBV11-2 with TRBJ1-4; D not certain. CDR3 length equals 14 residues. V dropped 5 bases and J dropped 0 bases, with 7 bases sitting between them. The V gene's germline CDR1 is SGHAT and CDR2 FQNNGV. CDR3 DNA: TGTGCCAGCAGCAGCCTTGCAACTAATGAAAAACTGTTTTTT. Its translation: CASSSLATNEKLFF.

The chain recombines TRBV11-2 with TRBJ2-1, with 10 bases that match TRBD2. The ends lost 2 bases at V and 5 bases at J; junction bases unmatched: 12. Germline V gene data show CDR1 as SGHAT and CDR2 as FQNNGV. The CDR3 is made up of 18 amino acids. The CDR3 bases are TGTGCCAGCAGCTTATTCTTTACTAGCGGGGAAATCCACAATGAGCAGTTCTTC. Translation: CASSLFFTSGEIHNEQFF.

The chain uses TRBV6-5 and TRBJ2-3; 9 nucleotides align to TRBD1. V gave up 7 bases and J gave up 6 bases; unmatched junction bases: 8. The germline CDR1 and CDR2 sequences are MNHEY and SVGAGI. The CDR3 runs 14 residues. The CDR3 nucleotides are TGTGCCAGCAACCCCGGGACAGGGACGGATACGCAGTATTTT. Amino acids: CASNPGTGTDTQYF.

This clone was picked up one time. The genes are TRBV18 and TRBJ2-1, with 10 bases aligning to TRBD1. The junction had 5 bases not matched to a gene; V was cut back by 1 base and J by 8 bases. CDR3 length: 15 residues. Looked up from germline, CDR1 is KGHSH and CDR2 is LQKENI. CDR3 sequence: CASSPRDRGLDEQFF. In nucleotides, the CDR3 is TGTGCCAGCTCACCACGGGACAGGGGTCTAGATGAGCAGTTCTTC.

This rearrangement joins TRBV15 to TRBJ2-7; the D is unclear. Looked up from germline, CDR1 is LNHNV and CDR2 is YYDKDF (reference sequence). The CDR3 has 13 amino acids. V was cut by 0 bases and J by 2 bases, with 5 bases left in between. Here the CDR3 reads CATSRDRTYEQYF. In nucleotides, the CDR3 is TGTGCCACCAGCAGAGACAGAACCTACGAGCAGTACTTC. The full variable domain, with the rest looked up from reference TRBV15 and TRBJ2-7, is DAMVIQNPRYQVTQFGKPVTLSCSQTLNHNVMYWYQQKSSQAPKLLFHYYDKDFNNEADTPDNFQSRRPNTSFCFLDIRSPGLGDTAMYLCATSRDRTYEQYFGPGTRLTVT.

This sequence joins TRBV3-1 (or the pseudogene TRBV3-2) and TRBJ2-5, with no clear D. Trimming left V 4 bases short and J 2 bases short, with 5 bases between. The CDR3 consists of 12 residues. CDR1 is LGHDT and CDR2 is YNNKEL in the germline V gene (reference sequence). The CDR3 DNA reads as TGTGCCAGCAGCCGGAGTCAAGAGACCCAGTACTTC. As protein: CASSRSQETQYF.

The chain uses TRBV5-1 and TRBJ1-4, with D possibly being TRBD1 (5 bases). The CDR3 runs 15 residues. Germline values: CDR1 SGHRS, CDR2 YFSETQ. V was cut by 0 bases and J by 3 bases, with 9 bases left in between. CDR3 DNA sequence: TGCGCCAGCAGCTTGGTAGGACACGCTAATGAAAAACTGTTTTTT. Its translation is CASSLVGHANEKLFF.

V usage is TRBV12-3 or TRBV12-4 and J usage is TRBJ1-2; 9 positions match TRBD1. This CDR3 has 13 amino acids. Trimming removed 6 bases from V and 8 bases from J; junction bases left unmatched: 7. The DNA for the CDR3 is TGTGCCAGCAGCCCGGGACAGGGCATCGGCTACACCTTC. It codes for CASSPGQGIGYTF.

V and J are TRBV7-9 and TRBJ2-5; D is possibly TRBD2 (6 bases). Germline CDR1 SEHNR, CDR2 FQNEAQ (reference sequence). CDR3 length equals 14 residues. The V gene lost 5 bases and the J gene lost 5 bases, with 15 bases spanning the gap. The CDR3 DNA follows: TGTGCCAGCAGCAGACTAGGGACTTCGGAGACCCAGTACTTC. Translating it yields CASSRLGTSETQYF.

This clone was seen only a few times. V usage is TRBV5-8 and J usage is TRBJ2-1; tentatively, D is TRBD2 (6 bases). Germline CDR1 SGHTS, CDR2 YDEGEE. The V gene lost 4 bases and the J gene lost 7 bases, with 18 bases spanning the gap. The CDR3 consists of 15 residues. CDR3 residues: CASSDGSSVLNEQFF. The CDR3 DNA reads TGTGCCAGCAGCGACGGGAGCTCCGTTCTTAATGAGCAGTTCTTC.

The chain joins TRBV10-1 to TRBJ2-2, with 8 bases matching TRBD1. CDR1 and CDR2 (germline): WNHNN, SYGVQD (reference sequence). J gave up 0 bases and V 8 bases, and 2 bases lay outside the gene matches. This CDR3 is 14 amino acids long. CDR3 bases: TGCGCCAGCGAACAGGGGGCGAACACCGGGGAGCTGTTTTTT. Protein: CASEQGANTGELFF.

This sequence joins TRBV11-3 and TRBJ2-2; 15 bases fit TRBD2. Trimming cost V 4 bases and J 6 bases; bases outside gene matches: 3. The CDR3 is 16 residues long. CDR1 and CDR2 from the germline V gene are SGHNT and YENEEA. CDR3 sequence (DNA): TGTGCCAGCAGCTGGACTAGCGGGGGGGCTCCCGGGGAGCTGTTTTTT. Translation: CASSWTSGGAPGELFF.

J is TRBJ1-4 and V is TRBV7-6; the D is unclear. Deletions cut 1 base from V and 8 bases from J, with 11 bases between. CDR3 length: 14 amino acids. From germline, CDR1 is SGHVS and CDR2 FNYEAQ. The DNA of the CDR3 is TGTGCCAGCAGCTTAGGCCCTCCCGAGGAAAAACTGTTTTTT. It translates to CASSLGPPEEKLFF.

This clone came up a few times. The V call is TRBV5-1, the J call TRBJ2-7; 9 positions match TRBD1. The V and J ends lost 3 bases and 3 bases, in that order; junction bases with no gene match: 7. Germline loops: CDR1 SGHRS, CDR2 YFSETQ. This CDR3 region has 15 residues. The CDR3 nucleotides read TGCGCCAGCAGCTGGGGGACAGGGAGGGGCTACGAGCAGTACTTC. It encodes CASSWGTGRGYEQYF. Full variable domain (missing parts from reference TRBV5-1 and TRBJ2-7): KAGVTQTPRYLIKTRGQQVTLSCSPISGHRSVSWYQQTPGQGLQFLFEYFSETQRNKGNFPGRFSGRQFSNSRSEMNVSTLELGDSALYLCASSWGTGRGYEQYFGPGTRLTVT.

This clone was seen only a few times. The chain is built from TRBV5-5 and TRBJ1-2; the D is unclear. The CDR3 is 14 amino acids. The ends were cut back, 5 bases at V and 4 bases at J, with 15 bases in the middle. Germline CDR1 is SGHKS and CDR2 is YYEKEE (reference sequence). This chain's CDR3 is CASRGEEGSYGYTF. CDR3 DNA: TGTGCCAGCAGGGGTGAGGAGGGATCCTATGGCTACACCTTC.

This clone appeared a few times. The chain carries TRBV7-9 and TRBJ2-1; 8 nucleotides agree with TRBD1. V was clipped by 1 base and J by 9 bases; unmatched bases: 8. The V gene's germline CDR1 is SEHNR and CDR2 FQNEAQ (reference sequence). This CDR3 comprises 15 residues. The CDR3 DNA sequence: TGTGCCAGCAGCTTAGTCACCGGGACAGGTGCTGAGCAGTTCTTC. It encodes CASSLVTGTGAEQFF.

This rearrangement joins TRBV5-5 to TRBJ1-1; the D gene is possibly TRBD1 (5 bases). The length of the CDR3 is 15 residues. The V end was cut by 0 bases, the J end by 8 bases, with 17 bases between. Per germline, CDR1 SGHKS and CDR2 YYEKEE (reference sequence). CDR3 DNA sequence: TGTGCCAGCAGCTTGGAATTCAGGGCGAATAAGGAAGCTTTCTTT. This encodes CASSLEFRANKEAFF.

CDR3 protein: CATSDSRGRPDTQYF. The CDR3 coding sequence is TGTGCCACCAGTGATTCCCGGGGGAGACCAGATACGCAGTATTTT. This rearrangement joins TRBV24-1 to TRBJ2-3, with D possibly being TRBD2 (6 bases). The CDR3 covers 15 residues. Germline values: CDR1 KGHDR, CDR2 SFDVKD. V was cut by 2 bases and J by 4 bases, with 12 bases left in between.

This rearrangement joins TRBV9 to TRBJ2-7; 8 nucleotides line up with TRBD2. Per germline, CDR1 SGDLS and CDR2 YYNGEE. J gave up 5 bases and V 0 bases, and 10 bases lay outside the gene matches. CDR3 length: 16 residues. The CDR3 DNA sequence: TGTGCCAGCAGCGTAGCTCTTGATAGCGGGGTACACGAGCAGTACTTC. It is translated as CASSVALDSGVHEQYF.

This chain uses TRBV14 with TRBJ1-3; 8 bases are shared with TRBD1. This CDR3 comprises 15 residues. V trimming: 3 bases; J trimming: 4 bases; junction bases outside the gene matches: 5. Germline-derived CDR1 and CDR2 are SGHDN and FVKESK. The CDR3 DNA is TGTGCCAGCAGCCACCTGGACAGGGACGGAAACACCATATATTTT. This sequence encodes CASSHLDRDGNTIYF.

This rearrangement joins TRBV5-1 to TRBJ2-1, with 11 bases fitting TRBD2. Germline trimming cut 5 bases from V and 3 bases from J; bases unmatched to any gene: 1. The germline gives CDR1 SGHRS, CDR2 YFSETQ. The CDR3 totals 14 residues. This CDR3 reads CASRLAGGYNEQFF. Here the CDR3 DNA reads TGCGCCAGCAGGCTAGCGGGGGGCTACAATGAGCAGTTCTTC.

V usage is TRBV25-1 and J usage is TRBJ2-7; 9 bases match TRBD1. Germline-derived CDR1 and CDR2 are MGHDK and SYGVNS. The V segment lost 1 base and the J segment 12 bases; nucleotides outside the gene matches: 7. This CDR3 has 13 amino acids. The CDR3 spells CASSELNRGLAYF. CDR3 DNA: TGTGCCAGCAGTGAATTAAACAGGGGGCTGGCGTACTTC.

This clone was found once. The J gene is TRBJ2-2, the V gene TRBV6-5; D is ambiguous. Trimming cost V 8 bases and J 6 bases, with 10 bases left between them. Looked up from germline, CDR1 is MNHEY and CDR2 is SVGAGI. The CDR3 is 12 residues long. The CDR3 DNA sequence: TGTGCCAGCTTAGAGGCGGCCGGGGAGCTGTTTTTT. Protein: CASLEAAGELFF.

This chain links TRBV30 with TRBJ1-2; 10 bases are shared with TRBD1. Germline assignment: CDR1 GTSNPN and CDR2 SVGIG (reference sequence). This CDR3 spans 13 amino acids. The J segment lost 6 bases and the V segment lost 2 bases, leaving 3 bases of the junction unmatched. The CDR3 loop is CAWSRGTGDGYTF. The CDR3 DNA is TGTGCCTGGAGTCGTGGGACAGGGGATGGCTACACCTTC.

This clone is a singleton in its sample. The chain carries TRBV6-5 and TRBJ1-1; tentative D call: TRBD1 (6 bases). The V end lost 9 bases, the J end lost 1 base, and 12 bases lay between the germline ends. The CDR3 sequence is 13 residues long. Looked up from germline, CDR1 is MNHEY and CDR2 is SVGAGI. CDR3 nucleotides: TGTGCCAGTTCCCCGGGACAGAACACTGAAGCTTTCTTT. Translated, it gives CASSPGQNTEAFF.

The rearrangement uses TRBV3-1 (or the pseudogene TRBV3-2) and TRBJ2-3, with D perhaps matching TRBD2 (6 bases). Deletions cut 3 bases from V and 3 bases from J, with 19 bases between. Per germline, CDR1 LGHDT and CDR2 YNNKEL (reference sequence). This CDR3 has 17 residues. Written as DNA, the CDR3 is TGTGCCAGCAGCCAGGGGGTGCGGGATGGGGGAACAGATACGCAGTATTTT. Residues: CASSQGVRDGGTDTQYF.

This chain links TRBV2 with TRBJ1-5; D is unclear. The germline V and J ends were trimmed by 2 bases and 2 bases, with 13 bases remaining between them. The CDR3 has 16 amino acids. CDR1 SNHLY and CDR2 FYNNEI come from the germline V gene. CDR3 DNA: TGTGCCAGCAGTGAATCGGTCCTAGCAGGCAATCAGCCCCAGCATTTT. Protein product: CASSESVLAGNQPQHF.